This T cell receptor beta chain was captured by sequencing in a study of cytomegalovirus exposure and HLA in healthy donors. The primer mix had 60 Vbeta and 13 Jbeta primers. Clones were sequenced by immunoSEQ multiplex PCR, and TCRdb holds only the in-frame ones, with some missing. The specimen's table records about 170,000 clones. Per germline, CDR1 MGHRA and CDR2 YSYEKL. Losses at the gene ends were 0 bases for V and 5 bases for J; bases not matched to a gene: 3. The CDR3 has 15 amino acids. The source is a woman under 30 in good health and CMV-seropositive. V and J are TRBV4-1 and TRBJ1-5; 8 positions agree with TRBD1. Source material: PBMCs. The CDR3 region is CASSQEATGDQPQHF. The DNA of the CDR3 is TGCGCCAGCAGCCAAGAAGCGACAGGGGATCAGCCCCAGCATTTT.